The 20 T cell receptor beta chains reported below all come from one sample, sequenced in a study of OX40 agonist ivuxolimab in advanced cancers. Library generation was performed with the immunoSEQ multiplex PCR assay. The table comes from immuneACCESS by way of TCRdb, which keeps in-frame sequences with V and J called. Part of the clones is missing from these tables; in studies checked, under half for an unresolved V gene and the rest for unknown reasons. The sample contains more than 35,000 clones, around 80% of them found a single time. About 7% of the sample is held by the ten biggest clonotypes. Material: CD4+ or CD8+ T cells sorted from blood, obtained in a trial of the OX40 agonist ivuxolimab. Receptors were obtained from an adult with an advanced solid tumor such as melanoma, head and neck, liver or kidney cancer.

This clone was observed once. The genes are TRBV5-1 and TRBJ2-7; 9 bases are a match to TRBD1. Germline CDR1 and CDR2: SGHRS and YFSETQ. V lost 3 bases to trimming and J lost 4 bases; unmatched junction nucleotides: 8. The CDR3 contains 15 residues. The CDR3 region has the DNA TGCGCCAGCAGCTCCTACAGGGGGCAGCGGTACGAGCAGTACTTC. This encodes CASSSYRGQRYEQYF.

This clone occurred once. The chain couples TRBV2 to TRBJ1-1, with D perhaps TRBD1 (5 bases). Germline CDR1 and CDR2: SNHLY and FYNNEI. Trimming left V 6 bases short and J 2 bases short, with 13 bases between. This CDR3 is built from 14 residues. The CDR3 spells CASRYLRGNTEAFF. The CDR3 DNA follows: TGTGCCAGCAGATATCTCCGGGGCAACACTGAAGCTTTCTTT.

This clone was picked up a small number of times. The chain couples TRBV6-1 to TRBJ1-1; D is uncertain. Per the germline V gene, CDR1 is MNHNS and CDR2 is SASEGT. The germline V and J ends were trimmed by 6 bases and 1 base, with 12 bases remaining between them. This CDR3 comprises 14 residues. DNA of the CDR3: TGTGCCAGCAGGGCAGGAGCGGGGAACACTGAAGCTTTCTTT. Translated, it gives CASRAGAGNTEAFF.

By share, this clone counts as medium-sized. The V call is TRBV29-1, the J call TRBJ2-7; perhaps TRBD1 as D (6 bases). CDR1 is SQVTM, CDR2 ANQGSEA, per germline. V lost 2 bases and J 5 bases, leaving 10 bases between the germline ends. The CDR3 runs to 12 residues. The CDR3 is CSVEHRENEQYF. The DNA of the CDR3 is TGCAGCGTTGAACACAGGGAAAACGAGCAGTACTTC.

V usage is TRBV6-6 and J usage is TRBJ2-7, with 8 bases fitting TRBD1. CDR3 length: 13 residues. Germline-derived CDR1 and CDR2 are MNHNY and SVGAGI (reference sequence). Germline trimming cut 7 bases from V and 2 bases from J; bases unmatched to any gene: 4. The chain's CDR3 is CASMTGAPYEQYF. The CDR3 DNA is TGTGCCAGCATGACAGGGGCCCCCTACGAGCAGTACTTC.

The chain employs TRBV5-6 and TRBJ1-3; TRBD1 matches 7 bases. Per germline, CDR1 SGHDT and CDR2 YYEEEE. The CDR3 has 17 amino acids. The V and J ends lost 4 bases and 8 bases, in that order; junction bases with no gene match: 18. For the CDR3, the DNA is TGTGCCAGCAGCGCGGAAGGGACAGTTAAAGGGAGACACACCATATATTTT. Encoded protein: CASSAEGTVKGRHTIYF.

The CDR3 nucleotides are TGTGCCATTGGTTACGGGGGACCTGGGGGCGAGCAGTACTTC. Translation gives CAIGYGGPGGEQYF. V usage is TRBV19 and J usage is TRBJ2-7; a weak D match, TRBD2 (6 bases). V lost 10 bases and J lost 6, with 22 bases in between. Germline values: CDR1 LNHDA, CDR2 SQIVND (reference sequence). The CDR3 has 14 residues.

The rearrangement joins TRBV7-2 to TRBJ1-3; no clear D. Germline lookup yields CDR1 SGHTA and CDR2 FQGNSA. Trimming stripped 1 base from V and 4 bases from J, with 11 bases between. The CDR3 runs to 15 residues. The CDR3 nucleotides are TGTGCCAGCAGCTTAGTTAGCGGGAGAGGAAACACCATATATTTT. Protein sequence: CASSLVSGRGNTIYF.

The chain carries TRBV6-1 and TRBJ2-5; D is undetermined. The DNA end lines up better with TRBJ2-7; the J call may be wrong. Germline lookup yields CDR1 MNHNS and CDR2 SASEGT. The CDR3 totals 12 residues. CDR3 loop: CASTWFPNEQYF. CDR3 in DNA: TGTGCCAGCACGTGGTTTCCCAACGAGCAGTACTTC.

The chain joins TRBV9 to TRBJ2-6, with a weak D call TRBD2 (6 bases). Germline-derived CDR1 and CDR2 are SGDLS and YYNGEE. The CDR3 spans 16 residues. With 4 bases removed from V and 4 bases from J, the gap between germline ends came to 15 bases. CDR3 DNA sequence: TGTGCCAGCAGCCCGCTGGGAGGTTCGGGGGCCAACGTCCTGACTTTC. This sequence encodes CASSPLGGSGANVLTF.

This rearrangement joins TRBV5-1 to TRBJ2-1, with D perhaps TRBD1 or TRBD2 (5 bases each). Germline CDR1 reads SGHRS; CDR2 reads YFSETQ. V lost 5 bases, J lost 2 bases, and 8 bases lay in between. This CDR3 contains 13 residues. The CDR3 is CASSWGTYNEQFF. In DNA form, the CDR3 reads TGCGCCAGCAGTTGGGGGACCTACAATGAGCAGTTCTTC.

The chain uses TRBV2 and TRBJ1-1; D might be TRBD1 (6 bases). Trimming removed 8 bases from V and 9 bases from J, with 19 bases in between. Per germline, CDR1 SNHLY and CDR2 FYNNEI. This CDR3 comprises 13 residues. The DNA for the CDR3 is TGTGCCAGCTTTTTATTAGGGGGGGTCCAAGCTTTCTTT. Protein sequence: CASFLLGGVQAFF.

The rearrangement uses TRBV7-2 and TRBJ1-3; possible D gene TRBD1, 6 bases. CDR1 is SGHTA, CDR2 FQGNSA, per germline. The CDR3 sequence is 15 residues long. Trimming left V 1 base short and J 4 bases short, with 11 bases between. The CDR3 region has the DNA TGTGCCAGCAGCTTAGTATGGGGGCCCGGAAACACCATATATTTT. It translates to CASSLVWGPGNTIYF.

In its sample, this clone ranks as medium-sized. The V and J genes are TRBV5-1 and TRBJ2-1, with 8 bases fitting TRBD1. The CDR3 contains 13 residues. The germline gives CDR1 SGHRS, CDR2 YFSETQ. The J segment lost 6 bases and the V segment lost 3 bases, leaving 2 bases of the junction unmatched. The CDR3 DNA sequence: TGCGCCAGCAGCTACGGACAGGGCAATGAGCAGTTCTTC. The encoded protein is CASSYGQGNEQFF.

This rearrangement joins TRBV5-1 to TRBJ2-1; maybe TRBD2 (6 bases). The CDR3 extends over 15 amino acids. Germline values: CDR1 SGHRS, CDR2 YFSETQ. Between the trimmed V and J ends, which lost 4 bases and 0 bases, there was a span of 11 bases. CDR3 residues: CASSTISGSYNEQFF. In nucleotides, the CDR3 is TGCGCCAGCAGCACCATTAGCGGCTCCTACAATGAGCAGTTCTTC.

This clone occurred once. The gene calls are TRBV7-6 and TRBJ1-4; no clear D gene. This CDR3 contains 16 residues. V was trimmed by 5 bases and J by 3 bases, leaving 16 bases between them. Germline values: CDR1 SGHVS, CDR2 FNYEAQ. The CDR3 DNA sequence: TGTGCCAGCAGCGCGCTACCTCCGGGGTCTAATGAAAAACTGTTTTTT. It encodes CASSALPPGSNEKLFF. Supplemented by reference TRBV7-6 and TRBJ1-4, the full variable domain reads GAGVSQSPRYKVTKRGQDVALRCDPISGHVSLYWYRQALGQGPEFLTYFNYEAQQDKSGLPNDRFSAERPEGSISTLTIQRTEQRDSAMYRCASSALPPGSNEKLFFGSGTQLSVL.

This clone was observed a handful of times. The sample contains more than one DNA sequence encoding this CDR3. This rearrangement joins TRBV5-6 to TRBJ2-3; a possible D gene is TRBD2 (5 bases). V was trimmed by 1 base and J by 0 bases, leaving 9 bases between them. The germline V gene encodes CDR1 SGHDT and CDR2 YYEEEE. CDR3 size: 15 residues. The CDR3, as DNA: TGTGCCAGCAGCTTGTTACAGCGGAGCACAGATACGCAGTATTTT. Protein product: CASSLLQRSTDTQYF.

This chain links TRBV15 with TRBJ2-1; no clear D gene. Germline lookup yields CDR1 LNHNV and CDR2 YYDKDF (reference sequence). This CDR3 contains 12 residues. V was clipped by 0 bases and J by 9 bases, with 6 bases between them. The CDR3 nucleotides read TGTGCCACCAGCAGAGATGCTGGTGAGCAGTTCTTC. Translation: CATSRDAGEQFF.

CDR3 in amino acids: CASSSGAGNEKLFF. The CDR3 DNA sequence: TGTGCCAGCAGCTCGGGGGCGGGGAATGAAAAACTGTTTTTT. The chain joins TRBV5-4 to TRBJ1-4, with a weak D call TRBD1 (6 bases). The CDR3 extends over 14 amino acids. The V end was cut by 3 bases, the J end by 5 bases, with 11 bases between. From germline, CDR1 is SGHNT and CDR2 YYREEE (reference sequence).

In its sample, this clone was seen many times. The gene calls are TRBV5-4 and TRBJ2-7; D might be TRBD1 (5 bases). The V and J ends lost 0 bases and 3 bases respectively, with 10 bases between them. The CDR3 is 14 amino acids. CDR1 is SGHNT and CDR2 is YYREEE in the germline V gene (reference sequence). CDR3 bases: TGTGCCAGCAGCTTGGGACAGACGAACTACGAGCAGTACTTC. Translated, it gives CASSLGQTNYEQYF.